Presented here are 21 T cell receptor beta chains from one specimen sequenced in a study of blood T cell repertoires in COVID-19. The repertoire was sequenced with immunoSEQ multiplex PCR; TCRdb's copy has only in-frame clones and lacks some. The sample lists some 31,000 clones, over 75% seen once, with 8% to 10% in the top ten. Sequencing was carried out using peripheral blood. These receptors were obtained from a man at least 80 years old with active COVID-19.

V is TRBV5-5 and J is TRBJ2-7; 8 bases align to TRBD2. Germline assignment: CDR1 SGHKS and CDR2 YYEKEE (reference sequence). This CDR3 spans 16 amino acids. The V segment lost 3 bases and the J segment 6 bases; nucleotides outside the gene matches: 14. The CDR3 bases are TGTGCCAGCAGCTCCTCTACAACGGGACTAGGAGGCGAGCAGTACTTC. Translated, it gives CASSSSTTGLGGEQYF.

This chain connects TRBV6-6 to TRBJ1-1; TRBD1 aligns across 8 bases. The CDR3 runs to 15 residues. J lost 5 bases, V lost 2 bases, and 7 bases had no gene match. Germline loops: CDR1 MNHNY, CDR2 SVGAGI (reference sequence). In DNA form, the CDR3 reads TGTGCCAGCAGTTACCCGACAGGGGATAGGACTGAAGCTTTCTTT. Its protein is CASSYPTGDRTEAFF.

V gene TRBV5-5 combines with J gene TRBJ2-1; perhaps TRBD2 as D (7 bases). Germline V gene lookup returns CDR1 SGHKS and CDR2 YYEKEE (reference sequence). The CDR3 is made up of 13 amino acids. Trimming stripped 4 bases from V and 8 bases from J, with 13 bases between. The CDR3 DNA follows: TGTGCCAGCAGCCTTAGGGGGGGCGATGAGCAGTTCTTC. Amino acids: CASSLRGGDEQFF.

The chain joins TRBV6-4 to TRBJ1-2; maybe TRBD1 (5 bases). The germline V gene has CDR1 MRHNA and CDR2 SNTAGT. This CDR3 is 13 amino acids long. Trimming pared 5 bases from V and 4 bases from J, leaving 11 bases between. The CDR3 sequence is CASSPREGYGYTF. In nucleotides, the CDR3 is TGTGCCAGCAGTCCCAGGGAGGGCTATGGCTACACCTTC.

J is TRBJ2-7 and V is TRBV30, with TRBD1 matching 11 bases. Germline loops: CDR1 GTSNPN, CDR2 SVGIG (reference sequence). The CDR3 spans 20 residues. Trimming at V came to 0 bases and at J to 4 bases, leaving 20 bases not matched to a gene. The CDR3 reads CAWSVQAGQGEAGSGYEQYF. The DNA for the CDR3 is TGTGCCTGGAGTGTACAAGCGGGACAGGGGGAAGCCGGGTCAGGGTACGAGCAGTACTTC.

This clone appeared a few times. V is TRBV2 and J is TRBJ2-7; 9 bases map to TRBD1. Germline V gene data show CDR1 as SNHLY and CDR2 as FYNNEI. This CDR3 has 14 residues. The V gene end was trimmed by 5 bases and the J gene end by 2 bases; junction bases not matched to a gene: 4. For the CDR3, the DNA is TGTGCCAGCAGTCCGACAGGGGGAGCCTACGAGCAGTACTTC. Translation gives CASSPTGGAYEQYF.

The chain carries TRBV29-1 and TRBJ1-1; tentatively, D is TRBD1 (6 bases). The CDR3 runs 14 residues. Per germline, CDR1 SQVTM and CDR2 ANQGSEA. Trimming pared 5 bases from V and 0 bases from J, leaving 13 bases between. This chain's CDR3 is CSVTPTGLNTEAFF. The CDR3 DNA reads TGCAGCGTTACTCCGACAGGCTTGAACACTGAAGCTTTCTTT.

As for this clone: At the DNA level, this CDR3 is encoded by other sequences in the same sample as well. This chain uses TRBV4-3 with TRBJ1-1, with 7 bases matching TRBD1. The V and J ends lost 4 bases and 4 bases, in that order; junction bases with no gene match: 3. The CDR3 runs 13 residues. CDR1 and CDR2 from the germline V gene are LGHNA and YSLEER. CDR3 in amino acids: CASSLTGRTEAFF. CDR3 DNA sequence: TGCGCCAGCAGCCTGACAGGGCGCACTGAAGCTTTCTTT.

The J gene is TRBJ1-6, the V gene TRBV6-5; D perhaps matches TRBD1 (6 bases). Looked up from germline, CDR1 is MNHEY and CDR2 is SVGAGI. V lost 10 bases to trimming and J lost 14 bases, with 24 bases between them. This CDR3 contains 14 residues. CDR3 DNA sequence: TGTGCCACCTCGGGGACATCTCGCTTAAAATCCCTCCACTTT. It translates to CATSGTSRLKSLHF.

The chain couples TRBV7-2 to TRBJ1-1, with TRBD1 as a possible D gene (5 bases). From germline, CDR1 is SGHTA and CDR2 FQGNSA. The V end was cut by 1 base, the J end by 4 bases, with 16 bases between. The CDR3 is 16 residues long. The CDR3: CASSLGIAGVGTEAFF. The CDR3 nucleotides read TGTGCCAGCAGCTTAGGTATCGCGGGGGTTGGCACTGAAGCTTTCTTT.

This clone was observed a handful of times. This chain uses TRBV11-1 with TRBJ2-7; 7 bases are a match to TRBD1. The CDR3 is 16 residues long. Germline lookup yields CDR1 SGHAT and CDR2 FQDESV (reference sequence). Trimming removed 5 bases from V and 0 bases from J; junction bases left unmatched: 10. The CDR3 is CASSTRQGLSSYEQYF. In DNA form, the CDR3 reads TGTGCCAGCAGCACCCGACAGGGCCTGAGCTCCTACGAGCAGTACTTC.

The chain joins TRBV3-1 (or the pseudogene TRBV3-2) to TRBJ2-5; 13 nucleotides match TRBD2. V lost 1 base, J lost 0 bases, and 5 bases stayed unmatched. The CDR3 totals 18 residues. Germline values: CDR1 LGHDT, CDR2 YNNKEL (reference sequence). CDR3 loop: CASSQGLAGGQYQETQYF. The CDR3 DNA follows: TGTGCCAGCAGCCAAGGACTAGCGGGGGGTCAATACCAAGAGACCCAGTACTTC.

The genes are TRBV3-1 (or the pseudogene TRBV3-2) and TRBJ2-5, with TRBD2 matching 14 bases. V was clipped by 0 bases and J by 4 bases; unmatched bases: 1. Germline V gives CDR1 LGHDT, CDR2 YNNKEL (reference sequence). The CDR3 loop spans 16 amino acids. The chain's CDR3 is CASSQDGTSGRETQYF. CDR3 sequence (DNA): TGTGCCAGCAGCCAAGATGGGACTAGCGGGAGAGAGACCCAGTACTTC.

The gene calls are TRBV18 and TRBJ2-5; TRBD2 is a possible D gene (6 bases). In germline, CDR1 is KGHSH, CDR2 LQKENI. This CDR3 region has 14 residues. The V end was cut by 3 bases, the J end by 4 bases, with 12 bases between. The CDR3 here is CASSPAGLSETQYF. The CDR3 region has the DNA TGTGCCAGCTCACCGGCGGGGTTATCAGAGACCCAGTACTTC.

This clone has only one observation. The V and J genes are TRBV7-9 and TRBJ2-7; TRBD1 agrees at 9 bases. This CDR3 has 15 residues. The germline gives CDR1 SEHNR, CDR2 FQNEAQ (reference sequence). Trimming took 5 bases from V and 5 from J; bases not matched to a gene: 10. Here the CDR3 DNA reads TGTGCCAGCAGCATCGCCGGGACAGGGCTCGACGAGCAGTACTTC. Amino acids: CASSIAGTGLDEQYF.

The chain links TRBV19 to TRBJ2-5; perhaps TRBD2 as D (6 bases). The CDR3 extends over 15 amino acids. Germline-derived CDR1 and CDR2 are LNHDA and SQIVND (reference sequence). Trimming took off 1 base at V and 1 base at J, with 10 bases between the two ends. CDR3 sequence: CASSIGMTSQETQYF. Written as DNA, the CDR3 is TGTGCCAGTAGTATAGGAATGACTAGCCAAGAGACCCAGTACTTC.

This chain uses TRBV5-1 with TRBJ2-3; no clear D. The V gene's germline CDR1 is SGHRS and CDR2 YFSETQ. The V and J ends lost 2 bases and 2 bases respectively, with 6 bases between them. This CDR3 region has 13 residues. In nucleotides, the CDR3 is TGCGCCAGCAGCTTCTTATCCACAGATACGCAGTATTTT. This encodes CASSFLSTDTQYF.

This clone was picked up a small number of times. The chain has TRBV4-1 and TRBJ1-6, with unresolved D. The germline gives CDR1 MGHRA, CDR2 YSYEKL. The CDR3 covers 17 residues. V lost 0 bases, J lost 5 bases, and 14 bases lay in between. The CDR3 reads CASSQEGRGSDNSPLHF. In nucleotides, the CDR3 is TGCGCCAGCAGCCAAGAGGGGAGAGGATCCGATAATTCACCCCTCCACTTT.

The chain employs TRBV4-1 and TRBJ1-1, with TRBD1 matching over 8 bases. Germline CDR1 and CDR2: MGHRA and YSYEKL. The CDR3 totals 16 residues. Trimming at V came to 3 bases and at J to 0 bases, leaving 6 bases not matched to a gene. The CDR3: CASSQLETGVNTEAFF. CDR3 DNA sequence: TGCGCCAGCAGCCAGCTCGAGACAGGGGTGAACACTGAAGCTTTCTTT.

This chain uses TRBV6-5 with TRBJ2-3; 10 bases match TRBD2. The length of the CDR3 is 14 residues. V lost 5 bases, J lost 6 bases, and 5 bases stayed unmatched. Germline V gives CDR1 MNHEY, CDR2 SVGAGI. DNA for the CDR3: TGTGCCAGCAGTCCAGCGGGGGGGCCTGATACGCAGTATTTT. Its protein is CASSPAGGPDTQYF.

The genes are TRBV2 and TRBJ1-2, with 7 bases that match TRBD1. The V gene's germline CDR1 is SNHLY and CDR2 FYNNEI. The V and J ends lost 8 bases and 4 bases, in that order; junction bases with no gene match: 7. This CDR3 spans 13 amino acids. The CDR3 reads CASAQGVGYGYTF. In DNA, the CDR3 is TGTGCCAGCGCCCAGGGGGTAGGCTATGGCTACACCTTC.